The 8 T cell receptor beta chains in this list originate from one sample, sequenced in a study of persistence of HIV-infected CD4 T cells (dated by TCRdb to between 2020 and 2021). Explained via the paper, the treatment or condition label denotes: suppressive antiretroviral therapy. A pool of overlapping HIV-1 Gag 15-mer peptides was used at 0.9 to 1 ug per peptide per mL for cell stimulation. Responding CD4+ T cells were sorted by upregulation of both CD40 ligand and CD69. Their recognized antigens are unknown. The immunoSEQ hsTCRB assay version 4 in survey mode was used to sequence TCRbeta repertoires from genomic DNA. The table was pulled from immuneACCESS by TCRdb, which kept in-frame rearrangements only. Such tables lose some clones; where checked, under half of the loss comes from unresolved V genes, and the rest has no known cause. For this sample the table gives about 25,000 clones, of which approximately 79% were detected only once. The top ten constitute around 2% of the sample.

The sample was CD4+ T cells sorted from PBMCs after approximately 20-hour stimulation, taken from a patient who received antiretroviral therapy. This specimen's cell subset or site label, per the study, means: CD40L+CD69+ CD4 T cells responding to HIV-1 Gag peptides. The source of these receptors is an adult man with HIV who was CMV-seropositive.

This clone showed up just a few times. The chain is built from TRBV19 and TRBJ2-2; TRBD2 is a possible D gene (6 bases). Germline values: CDR1 LNHDA, CDR2 SQIVND (reference sequence). V dropped 10 bases and J dropped 7 bases, with 16 bases sitting between them. The CDR3 contains 13 residues. The CDR3 is CATRLVRDGELFF. The CDR3 DNA sequence: TGTGCCACCAGACTAGTGCGTGACGGGGAGCTGTTTTTT.

This clone was recorded a few times. The V call is TRBV12-5, the J call TRBJ2-3; TRBD1 matches at 7 bases. With 0 bases clipped from V and 1 base from J, the junction kept 4 bases outside the gene matches. The CDR3 contains 16 residues. Germline CDR1 reads LGHNT; CDR2 reads FRNRAP. CDR3 bases: TGTGCTAGTGGTTTGGTACATCAGGGGGGCACAGATACGCAGTATTTT. The encoded protein is CASGLVHQGGTDTQYF.

The rearrangement uses TRBV6-1 and TRBJ1-1, with TRBD1 matching 7 bases. Germline lookup yields CDR1 MNHNS and CDR2 SASEGT. V lost 2 bases and J lost 6; bases outside the gene matches: 9. The CDR3 extends over 15 amino acids. The chain's CDR3 is CASSEPLTGSSEAFF. CDR3 DNA sequence: TGTGCCAGCAGTGAACCTTTGACAGGGTCCTCTGAAGCTTTCTTT.

This clone came up once. V usage is TRBV7-9 and J usage is TRBJ2-7, with TRBD2 matching over 9 bases. Germline lookup yields CDR1 SEHNR and CDR2 FQNEAQ (reference sequence). V lost 0 bases to trimming and J lost 4 bases; unmatched junction nucleotides: 4. The length of the CDR3 is 15 residues. The CDR3 here is CASSLASGGLYEQYF. Here the CDR3 DNA reads TGTGCCAGCAGCTTAGCTAGCGGGGGCTTATACGAGCAGTACTTC.

Within the sample, this clone is medium-sized. The rearrangement joins TRBV5-8 to TRBJ2-1; 7 nucleotides agree with TRBD2. Trimming at V came to 4 bases and at J to 2 bases, leaving 3 bases not matched to a gene. This CDR3 is built from 14 residues. Germline V gene sequence: CDR1 SGHTS, CDR2 YDEGEE. The CDR3 nucleotides are TGTGCCAGCAGCACGGGGGGAGCCTACAATGAGCAGTTCTTC. This translates into CASSTGGAYNEQFF.

The chain links TRBV20-1 to TRBJ2-1; a possible D gene is TRBD1 (5 bases). CDR1 is DFQATT and CDR2 is SNEGSKA in the germline V gene (reference sequence). Trimming took 3 bases from V and 9 from J, leaving 9 bases between them. CDR3 length: 11 amino acids. The CDR3 region has the DNA TGCAGTGCTAGCAGGGCTATTGAGCAGTTCTTC. This encodes CSASRAIEQFF.

V is TRBV6-6 and J is TRBJ2-1, with a weak D call TRBD2 (6 bases). The CDR3 runs to 16 residues. CDR1 is MNHNY, CDR2 SVGAGI, per germline (reference sequence). V gave up 4 bases and J gave up 4 bases, with 17 bases separating them. CDR3: CASSSTRMGGYNEQFF. The CDR3 bases are TGTGCCAGCAGTTCGACGAGGATGGGGGGTTACAATGAGCAGTTCTTC.

This chain connects TRBV5-1 to TRBJ2-3; D gene unclear. In germline, CDR1 is SGHRS, CDR2 YFSETQ. The CDR3 has 16 amino acids. Trimming cost V 2 bases and J 0 bases, with 13 bases left between them. Here the CDR3 DNA reads TGCGCCAGCAGCTTCAAGGGATCCTTTAGCACAGATACGCAGTATTTT. Amino acids: CASSFKGSFSTDTQYF.